Below are 2 T cell receptor beta chains sequenced from a single sample in a study of blood T cell repertoires in COVID-19. Using immunoSEQ multiplex PCR, the repertoire was profiled, and TCRdb retains in-frame clones only, with some absent. The repertoire holds 200,000 to 250,000 clones, with over 75% as singletons. Sequenced: peripheral blood. Receptors were obtained from a man in his fifties with COVID-19, enrolled during active disease.

The chain combines TRBV14 with TRBJ1-1; D not resolved. With 0 bases removed from V and 1 base from J, the gap between germline ends came to 6 bases. The CDR3 covers 14 residues. From germline, CDR1 is SGHDN and CDR2 FVKESK. The CDR3 protein is CASSQDYGNTEAFF. The CDR3 region has the DNA TGTGCCAGCAGCCAAGATTACGGGAACACTGAAGCTTTCTTT.

This sequence joins TRBV7-3 and TRBJ2-3; 8 bases map to TRBD2. Germline CDR1 and CDR2: SGHTA and FQGTGA. The CDR3 totals 15 residues. V shed 5 bases and J 2 bases; nucleotides not matched to a gene: 6. The CDR3 sequence: CASSTTSVSTDTQYF. In DNA form, the CDR3 reads TGTGCCAGCAGCACGACTAGCGTGTCCACAGATACGCAGTATTTT.